The 22 T cell receptor beta chains reported below all come from one sample, sequenced in a study. TCRdb analysed the 5' RACE reads with MiXCR anew, one entry per CDR3 protein. The sample shows 35,000 to 50,000 distinct CDR3 sequences, 30% of them seen only once. Specimen: tumor-infiltrating memory CD4+ T cells sorted from the breast tumor. Subset denoted: memory CD4+ T cells, CD4+CD45RO+CD25-. These TCRs come from a female donor with breast cancer.

The V call is TRBV5-1, the J call TRBJ2-7; D unclear. This CDR3 comprises 13 residues. V was trimmed by 0 bases and J by 2 bases, leaving 6 bases between them. Germline V gene sequence: CDR1 SGHRS, CDR2 YFSETQ. CDR3 amino acids: CASSLADAYEQYF. DNA for the CDR3: TGCGCCAGCAGCTTGGCGGACGCCTACGAGCAGTACTTC.

This clonotype was counted between two and nine times. This sequence joins TRBV4-1 and TRBJ2-7; D is unclear. Trimming removed 4 bases at V and 3 bases at J, with 16 bases between. The CDR3 loop spans 15 amino acids. The germline V gene has CDR1 MGHRA and CDR2 YSYEKL. The CDR3 sequence: CASSPYGGALYEQYF. Written as DNA, the CDR3 is TGCGCCAGCAGCCCATACGGCGGAGCCCTCTACGAGCAGTACTTC.

This clonotype was seen repeatedly, ten times or more. The CDR3 spells CASSPQQGETQYF. DNA for the CDR3: TGTGCCAGCAGCCCCCAACAGGGGGAGACCCAGTACTTC. The V and J genes are TRBV7-3 and TRBJ2-5, with 7 bases lining up with TRBD1. Germline V gene sequence: CDR1 SGHTA, CDR2 FQGTGA. The CDR3 is 13 residues long. V shed 5 bases, J shed 5 bases, and the junction held 5 bases outside the gene matches.

The gene calls are TRBV5-1 and TRBJ1-2; D may be TRBD1 (5 bases). With 4 bases removed from V and 5 bases from J, the gap between germline ends came to 21 bases. Germline V CDR1 and CDR2: SGHRS, YFSETQ. The CDR3 length is 16 residues. The CDR3 DNA reads TGCGCCAGCAGCCCTACACCCCTAGACAGTAATTATGGCTACACCTTC. It specifies CASSPTPLDSNYGYTF.

This clonotype occurred a few times. The genes are TRBV18 and TRBJ2-5, with no clear D. Germline CDR1 and CDR2: KGHSH and LQKENI. This CDR3 region has 13 residues. V lost 6 bases, J lost 2 bases, and 10 bases lay in between. CDR3 DNA: TGTGCCAGCTCCAACGCGAGGCAAGAGACCCAGTACTTC. This gives the protein CASSNARQETQYF.

Concerning this clonotype: Mismatch with germline at one junction end may stem from a read error. The chain is built from TRBV19 and TRBJ2-1; unclear D gene. The CDR3 spans 16 residues. Per germline, CDR1 LNHDA and CDR2 SQIVND (reference sequence). The CDR3, as DNA: TGTGCCAGTGGTATTTCCCCCGGATTCCCCTACAATGAGCAGTTCTTC. Protein product: CASGISPGFPYNEQFF.

Note on this clonotype: This sequence may be a read error, since a much larger clone differs from it by one base. The chain uses TRBV5-1 and TRBJ1-1, with a weak D call TRBD1 (5 bases). Germline V gives CDR1 SGHRS, CDR2 YFSETQ. This CDR3 has 14 residues. V lost 7 bases to trimming and J lost 4 bases, with 17 bases between them. CDR3 in DNA: TGCGCCAGCTCAATGTCACAGGTGAGCACTGAAGCTTTCTTT. Translation gives CASSMSQVSTEAFF.

V and J are TRBV7-3 and TRBJ1-5, with 7 nucleotides matching TRBD1. The CDR3 extends over 14 amino acids. Germline V lookup: CDR1 SGHTA, CDR2 FQGTGA. V gave up 0 bases and J gave up 6 bases; unmatched junction bases: 2. The CDR3 DNA reads as TGTGCCAGCAGCTTAACAGGGGGCTCTCAGCCCCAGCATTTT. Encoded protein: CASSLTGGSQPQHF.

The J gene is TRBJ1-5, the V gene TRBV6-1; TRBD1 matches 9 bases. The CDR3 spans 14 residues. V lost 5 bases, J lost 6 bases, and 5 bases stayed unmatched. Germline V gives CDR1 MNHNS, CDR2 SASEGT. CDR3 nucleotides: TGTGCCAGCAGTCCAGGACAGGGGTTTCAGCCCCAGCATTTT. This gives the protein CASSPGQGFQPQHF.

This clonotype is termed medium-sized. This sequence joins TRBV5-1 and TRBJ2-2; 9 nucleotides agree with TRBD1. The length of the CDR3 is 16 residues. The germline gives CDR1 SGHRS, CDR2 YFSETQ. The trim removed 4 bases at V and 4 bases at J, leaving 8 bases unmatched. This CDR3 is CASSVVQGAGTGELFF. CDR3 nucleotide sequence: TGCGCCAGCAGCGTAGTACAGGGGGCAGGCACCGGGGAGCTGTTTTTT.

The CDR3 sequence: CASSPQPSSSGANVLTF. CDR3 nucleotides: TGTGCCAGCAGTCCACAGCCCAGCTCGTCTGGGGCCAACGTCCTGACTTTC. The chain couples TRBV6-1 to TRBJ2-6; D not resolved. The V end was cut by 5 bases, the J end by 1 base, with 15 bases between. The CDR3 length is 17 residues. The germline V gene encodes CDR1 MNHNS and CDR2 SASEGT.

This clonotype showed up just a few times. The chain recombines TRBV6-6 with TRBJ1-5; 7 positions match TRBD1. CDR1 MNHNY and CDR2 SVGAGI come from the germline V gene (reference sequence). This CDR3 comprises 13 residues. Trimming took 7 bases from V and 6 from J; bases not matched to a gene: 6. The CDR3 spells CASNIQGGQPQHF. DNA for the CDR3: TGTGCCAGCAATATCCAGGGGGGTCAGCCCCAGCATTTT.

This clonotype was observed a single time. This could be a read error, since a much larger clone is one nucleotide away. V gene TRBV18 combines with J gene TRBJ1-2; TRBD1 aligns across 7 bases. The germline V gene encodes CDR1 KGHSH and CDR2 LQKENI. CDR3 length: 16 residues. CDR3 sequence: CTSSPRTGGTVYGYTF. CDR3 nucleotide sequence: TGTACCAGCTCACCACGGACAGGCGGTACTGTCTATGGCTACACCTTC.

This clonotype was counted between two and nine times. The rearrangement uses TRBV4-1 and TRBJ2-2; 12 bases fit TRBD2. The CDR3 loop spans 15 amino acids. With 4 bases clipped from V and 3 bases from J, the junction kept 0 bases outside the gene matches. Germline assignment: CDR1 MGHRA and CDR2 YSYEKL. The chain's CDR3 is CASSRLAGDTGELFF. The CDR3, as DNA: TGCGCCAGCAGCCGACTAGCGGGGGACACCGGGGAGCTGTTTTTT.

The sample holds a few counts of this clonotype. The V gene is TRBV4-1, the J gene TRBJ1-5, with 8 nucleotides matching TRBD1. The CDR3 loop spans 16 amino acids. Germline CDR1 MGHRA, CDR2 YSYEKL. Trimming at V came to 5 bases and at J to 6 bases, leaving 12 bases not matched to a gene. Written as DNA, the CDR3 is TGCGCCAGCAGCTACACCTCAGGGGGCGACCGTCAGCCCCAGCATTTT. Residues: CASSYTSGGDRQPQHF.

V gene TRBV5-1 combines with J gene TRBJ2-7; 7 bases fit TRBD2. In germline, CDR1 is SGHRS, CDR2 YFSETQ. The CDR3 has 14 residues. With 4 bases clipped from V and 0 bases from J, the junction kept 4 bases outside the gene matches. CDR3 amino acids: CASSNSGHSYEQYF. CDR3 DNA: TGCGCCAGCAGCAATAGCGGGCACTCCTACGAGCAGTACTTC.

The chain is built from TRBV5-1 and TRBJ1-1, with D unclear. From germline, CDR1 is SGHRS and CDR2 YFSETQ. CDR3 size: 13 residues. Trimming pared 7 bases from V and 1 base from J, leaving 11 bases between. CDR3 region: CASGAQANTEAFF. CDR3 in DNA: TGCGCCAGCGGCGCTCAAGCGAACACTGAAGCTTTCTTT.

The table lists this clonotype with a few counts. J is TRBJ1-5 and V is TRBV7-9; no reliable D call. CDR1 SEHNR and CDR2 FQNEAQ come from the germline V gene (reference sequence). This CDR3 region has 15 residues. CDR3: CSMGSLPYSNQPQHF. For the CDR3, the DNA is TGTTCCATGGGCAGTCTACCTTATAGCAATCAGCCCCAGCATTTT.

This clonotype has more than one count but fewer than ten. The J gene is TRBJ1-2, the V gene TRBV18, with 7 nucleotides matching TRBD1. Germline loops: CDR1 KGHSH, CDR2 LQKENI. Trimming removed 2 bases from V and 5 bases from J; junction bases left unmatched: 14. The CDR3 spans 17 residues. CDR3 protein: CASSPSGGNRGGYGYTF. CDR3 bases: TGTGCCAGCTCACCATCAGGCGGAAACAGGGGAGGTTATGGCTACACCTTC.

CDR3 in amino acids: CAISESGSGDSYTF. The DNA for the CDR3 is TGTGCCATCAGTGAGTCGGGCAGTGGGGATAGCTACACCTTC. The chain recombines TRBV10-3 with TRBJ1-2; no firm D call. CDR3 size: 14 residues. Germline V gene sequence: CDR1 ENHRY, CDR2 SYGVKD. Trimming shortened V by 0 bases and J by 9 bases, and 14 bases separated the two germline ends.

This clonotype is judged medium-sized (0.01 to 0.1%). V is TRBV9 and J is TRBJ2-5; D may be TRBD2 (5 bases). Germline V gene lookup returns CDR1 SGDLS and CDR2 YYNGEE. There are 15 residues in the CDR3. Trimming removed 4 bases from V and 4 bases from J, with 17 bases in between. CDR3 coding DNA: TGTGCCAGCAGCTCCGGACTGCCCGGGGTAGAGACCCAGTACTTC. It yields the protein CASSSGLPGVETQYF.

Comments on this clonotype: This may be a read error: a much more frequent sequence differs by one nucleotide. This chain joins TRBV21-1 and TRBJ2-1. TRBV21-1 is designated a pseudogene. The length of the CDR3 is 16 residues. The CDR3 sequence is CASSTGLLASDNEQLF. The CDR3 DNA is TGTGCCAGCAGCACAGGACTTCTCGCATCCGACAATGAGCAGCTCTTC.